Listed here are 24 T cell receptor beta chains from one sample, sequenced in a study of coeliac disease. Some clones are missing from TCRdb's copy, which holds only in-frame ones; the method was immunoSEQ multiplex PCR. Of thousands of clones detected, approximately 78% appear once; the ten largest clones hold roughly 6%. Source material: lamina propria lymphocytes from the gut. These receptors all stem from a man aged 30 to 45 with celiac disease.

This chain connects TRBV7-9 to TRBJ1-4; possibly TRBD1 for D (6 bases). V lost 5 bases and J 5 bases, leaving 15 bases between the germline ends. Germline CDR1 and CDR2: SEHNR and FQNEAQ (reference sequence). This CDR3 spans 15 amino acids. The CDR3, as DNA: TGTGCCAGCAGCAGCGTCGGGGGGGCCAATGAAAAACTGTTTTTT. Its protein product is CASSSVGGANEKLFF.

The rearrangement joins TRBV6-1 to TRBJ1-6, with D possibly matching TRBD1 (5 bases). V shed 1 base and J shed 9 bases, with 10 bases lying between them. Germline V CDR1 and CDR2: MNHNS, SASEGT. This CDR3 region has 14 residues. The CDR3 coding sequence is TGTGCCAGCAGTGAAGGACAGTTGGGTTCACCCCTCCACTTT. Translated: CASSEGQLGSPLHF.

The rearrangement joins TRBV2 to TRBJ1-5; 7 bases match TRBD1. V was clipped by 2 bases and J by 7 bases; unmatched bases: 5. The germline gives CDR1 SNHLY, CDR2 FYNNEI. CDR3 length equals 14 residues. In DNA form, the CDR3 reads TGTGCCAGCAGTGAATACAGGGGAGGACAGCCCCAGCATTTT. Translated, it gives CASSEYRGGQPQHF.

The rearrangement uses TRBV4-1 and TRBJ1-3; 8 nucleotides agree with TRBD1. The CDR3 is 16 residues long. Germline V gene lookup returns CDR1 MGHRA and CDR2 YSYEKL. The V gene end was trimmed by 1 base and the J gene end by 7 bases; junction bases not matched to a gene: 9. The CDR3 nucleotides read TGCGCCAGCAGCCAAGGGGAGACAGGGGATTGGAACACCATATATTTT. Translation gives CASSQGETGDWNTIYF.

The gene calls are TRBV7-2 and TRBJ1-1, with D perhaps matching TRBD1 (5 bases). The germline V and J ends were trimmed by 3 bases and 4 bases, with 12 bases remaining between them. The CDR3 extends over 14 amino acids. Per germline, CDR1 SGHTA and CDR2 FQGNSA. The chain's CDR3 is CASSLRGGGTEAFF. The CDR3 DNA is TGTGCCAGCAGCTTGAGGGGCGGGGGCACTGAAGCTTTCTTT.

In nucleotides, the CDR3 is TGTGCCAGCAGCTTAGTCCAGGGGGCGACTGAAGCTTTCTTT. Amino acid sequence: CASSLVQGATEAFF. V is TRBV7-8 and J is TRBJ1-1; 8 positions match TRBD1. This CDR3 region has 14 residues. The germline CDR1 and CDR2 sequences are SGHVS and FQNEAQ. Trimming cost V 1 base and J 5 bases; bases outside gene matches: 3.

This clone was detected a few times. This chain connects TRBV29-1 to TRBJ1-2, with D perhaps TRBD1 (6 bases). From germline, CDR1 is SQVTM and CDR2 ANQGSEA. V gave up 6 bases and J gave up 5 bases, with 22 bases separating them. The CDR3 covers 15 residues. CDR3 amino acids: CSVTPGHSIRYGYTF. As DNA, the CDR3 is TGCAGCGTCACTCCGGGACACTCAATTCGATATGGCTACACCTTC.

This clone showed up just a few times. V is TRBV7-9 and J is TRBJ1-4; D is possibly TRBD1 (5 bases). CDR1 is SEHNR, CDR2 FQNEAQ, per germline (reference sequence). V was pared by 2 bases and J by 7 bases, with 20 bases between. The length of the CDR3 is 17 residues. DNA for the CDR3: TGTGCCAGCAGCTTACGGGGGGTTGATGGGCCCTTTGAAAAACTGTTTTTT. Its protein product is CASSLRGVDGPFEKLFF.

CDR3 residues: CASSPTGKETKAFF. The CDR3 DNA reads TGCGCCAGCAGCCCGACAGGAAAGGAGACTAAAGCTTTCTTT. V gene TRBV4-1 combines with J gene TRBJ1-1; tentatively, D is TRBD1 (6 bases). V lost 4 bases, J lost 9 bases, and 18 bases lay in between. The CDR3 extends over 14 amino acids. From germline, CDR1 is MGHRA and CDR2 YSYEKL.

V is TRBV27 and J is TRBJ1-1; D might be TRBD1 (5 bases). The V end lost 0 bases, the J end lost 3 bases, and 5 bases lay between the germline ends. Germline CDR1 and CDR2: MNHEY and SMNVEV (reference sequence). The CDR3 has 13 residues. Here the CDR3 reads CASSLSGDTEAFF. The DNA for the CDR3 is TGTGCCAGCAGTTTATCAGGGGACACTGAAGCTTTCTTT.

The chain recombines TRBV5-1 with TRBJ2-3; the match to TRBD1 covers 7 bases. Per the germline V gene, CDR1 is SGHRS and CDR2 is YFSETQ. The CDR3 has 15 residues. With V trimmed by 3 bases and J by 4 bases, 8 bases remained unmatched. This CDR3 reads CASSSTGQRPDTQYF. Here the CDR3 DNA reads TGCGCCAGCAGCTCTACGGGACAGAGACCAGATACGCAGTATTTT.

The gene calls are TRBV10-2 and TRBJ1-4, with D tentatively TRBD1 (5 bases). The CDR3 totals 16 residues. CDR1 is WSHSY, CDR2 SAAADI, per germline. The ends were cut back, 2 bases at V and 4 bases at J, with 14 bases in the middle. The CDR3 protein is CASSERLTGFNEKLFF. In DNA, the CDR3 is TGCGCCAGCAGTGAGAGGTTAACAGGTTTTAATGAAAAACTGTTTTTT.

This chain joins TRBV28 and TRBJ1-3; D might be TRBD1 (6 bases). Germline values: CDR1 MDHEN, CDR2 SYDVKM. The V gene lost 5 bases and the J gene lost 0 bases, with 14 bases spanning the gap. This CDR3 is built from 16 residues. CDR3 region: CASSEWGRLSGNTIYF. The CDR3 bases are TGTGCCAGCAGTGAGTGGGGGCGCCTCTCTGGAAACACCATATATTTT.

This clone was observed a handful of times. The rearrangement links TRBV18 to TRBJ2-6; D gene ambiguous. Germline CDR1 reads KGHSH; CDR2 reads LQKENI. This CDR3 has 15 amino acids. Trimming took 2 bases from V and 3 from J, leaving 8 bases between them. The CDR3 is CASSPDRGGANVLTF. The CDR3 bases are TGTGCCAGCTCACCAGACCGAGGTGGGGCCAACGTCCTGACTTTC. The whole variable domain, filled in from reference TRBV18 and TRBJ2-6, reads NAGVMQNPRHLVRRRGQEARLRCSPMKGHSHVYWYRQLPEEGLKFMVYLQKENIIDESGMPKERFSAEFPKEGPSILRIQQVVRGDSAAYFCASSPDRGGANVLTFGAGSRLTVL.

To note about this clone: The sample has other DNA sequences that encode this CDR3 too. The genes are TRBV5-4 and TRBJ2-3, with a possible D match to TRBD2 (6 bases). This CDR3 is built from 15 residues. V lost 4 bases to trimming and J lost 1 base, with 13 bases between them. Germline V gives CDR1 SGHNT, CDR2 YYREEE (reference sequence). The CDR3 DNA sequence: TGTGCCAGCAGCCTGGCGGGGATCGGCACAGATACGCAGTATTTT. Translated, it gives CASSLAGIGTDTQYF.

This clone appeared once. The CDR3 loop is CASSGEPPNNSPLHF. DNA for the CDR3: TGTGCCAGCAGCGGCGAACCCCCGAATAATTCACCCCTCCACTTT. The chain joins TRBV9 to TRBJ1-6, with no clear D. The CDR3 is made up of 15 amino acids. Germline loops: CDR1 SGDLS, CDR2 YYNGEE. Trimming removed 3 bases at V and 5 bases at J, with 12 bases between.

This rearrangement joins TRBV7-8 to TRBJ2-7; 10 bases map to TRBD1. This CDR3 spans 16 amino acids. V lost 1 base, J lost 0 bases, and 3 bases stayed unmatched. Per the germline V gene, CDR1 is SGHVS and CDR2 is FQNEAQ. CDR3 sequence: CASSLGGQGSSYEQYF. The CDR3 coding sequence is TGTGCCAGCAGCTTAGGGGGACAGGGGAGCTCCTACGAGCAGTACTTC.

The V gene is TRBV5-6, the J gene TRBJ2-1; D remains unclear. Germline V gene sequence: CDR1 SGHDT, CDR2 YYEEEE. The CDR3 has 13 amino acids. Trimming took off 2 bases at V and 4 bases at J, with 7 bases between the two ends. The CDR3 here is CASSLARYNEQFF. CDR3 coding DNA: TGTGCCAGCAGCTTAGCTCGATACAATGAGCAGTTCTTC.

The chain has TRBV5-1 and TRBJ2-1; TRBD2 matches at 7 bases. The CDR3 runs 14 residues. V lost 0 bases, J lost 5 bases, and 2 bases stayed unmatched. CDR1 SGHRS and CDR2 YFSETQ come from the germline V gene. The CDR3 nucleotides read TGCGCCAGCAGCTTGGTGCGGGAGAACAATGAGCAGTTCTTC. Amino acid sequence: CASSLVRENNEQFF.

J is TRBJ2-6 and V is TRBV28; 7 nucleotides match TRBD1. The germline CDR1 and CDR2 sequences are MDHEN and SYDVKM. The length of the CDR3 is 19 residues. Trimming removed 6 bases from V and 0 bases from J; junction bases left unmatched: 14. CDR3 sequence reads: CASSPRDRALFSGANVLTF. CDR3 nucleotides: TGTGCCAGCAGCCCCCGAGACAGGGCCCTCTTCTCTGGGGCCAACGTCCTGACTTTC.

The chain carries TRBV2 and TRBJ1-3; D unclear. CDR3 length equals 15 residues. V lost 0 bases and J lost 4, with 10 bases in between. The germline V gene has CDR1 SNHLY and CDR2 FYNNEI. CDR3 sequence (DNA): TGTGCCAGCAGTGAAGCGCCTCTAATGGGAAACACCATATATTTT. Translating gives CASSEAPLMGNTIYF. Full variable domain (missing parts from reference TRBV2 and TRBJ1-3): EPEVTQTPSHQVTQMGQEVILRCVPISNHLYFYWYRQILGQKVEFLVSFYNNEISEKSEIFDDQFSVERPDGSNFTLKIRSTKLEDSAMYFCASSEAPLMGNTIYFGEGSWLTVV.

The chain carries TRBV7-2 and TRBJ2-3; 9 bases are shared with TRBD2. V dropped 2 bases and J dropped 6; count of bases not matched to a gene: 6. Germline V lookup: CDR1 SGHTA, CDR2 FQGNSA. The CDR3 runs to 15 residues. Here the CDR3 reads CASSLIAGAGDTQYF. The DNA of the CDR3 is TGTGCCAGCAGCTTAATAGCGGGAGCAGGGGATACGCAGTATTTT.

The chain is built from TRBV15 and TRBJ1-6; 7 nucleotides agree with TRBD1. Germline V lookup: CDR1 LNHNV, CDR2 YYDKDF (reference sequence). This CDR3 comprises 17 residues. J was trimmed by 10 bases and V by 3 bases; bases with no gene match: 15. This chain's CDR3 is CATSSSFQGGPWSPLHF. In DNA form, the CDR3 reads TGTGCCACCAGCAGTTCCTTCCAGGGGGGCCCCTGGTCACCCCTCCACTTT.

The chain employs TRBV6-5 and TRBJ2-5, with D possibly TRBD2 on 5 matching bases. The CDR3 extends over 15 amino acids. The germline V and J ends were trimmed by 6 bases and 4 bases, with 18 bases remaining between them. Looked up from germline, CDR1 is MNHEY and CDR2 is SVGAGI. CDR3 protein: CASRSGLGPRETQYF. As DNA, the CDR3 is TGTGCCAGCAGGTCCGGACTGGGCCCCAGAGAGACCCAGTACTTC.